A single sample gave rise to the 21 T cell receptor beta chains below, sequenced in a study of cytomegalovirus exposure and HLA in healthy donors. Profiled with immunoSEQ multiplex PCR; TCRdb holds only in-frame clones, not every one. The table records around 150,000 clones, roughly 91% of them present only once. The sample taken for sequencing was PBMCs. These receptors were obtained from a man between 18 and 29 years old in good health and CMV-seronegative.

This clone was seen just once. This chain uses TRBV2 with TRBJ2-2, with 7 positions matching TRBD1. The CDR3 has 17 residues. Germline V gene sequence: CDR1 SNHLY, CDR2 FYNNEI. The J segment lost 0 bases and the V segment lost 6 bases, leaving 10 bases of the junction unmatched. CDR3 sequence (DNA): TGTGCCAGCAGCTTCGGACAGGTCCCCGCGAACACCGGGGAGCTGTTTTTT. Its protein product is CASSFGQVPANTGELFF.

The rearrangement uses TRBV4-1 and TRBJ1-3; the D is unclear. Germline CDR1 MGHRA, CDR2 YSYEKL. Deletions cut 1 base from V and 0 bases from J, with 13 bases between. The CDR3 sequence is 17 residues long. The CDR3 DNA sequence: TGCGCCAGCAGCCAAGGTAAAACAGAATCCTCTGGAAACACCATATATTTT. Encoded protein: CASSQGKTESSGNTIYF.

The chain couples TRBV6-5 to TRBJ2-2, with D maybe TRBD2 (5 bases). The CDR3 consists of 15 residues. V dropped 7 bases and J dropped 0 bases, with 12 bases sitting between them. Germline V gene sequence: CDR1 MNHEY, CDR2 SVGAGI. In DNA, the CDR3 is TGTGCCAGCACCCAATGGGGAGCGAACACCGGGGAGCTGTTTTTT. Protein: CASTQWGANTGELFF.

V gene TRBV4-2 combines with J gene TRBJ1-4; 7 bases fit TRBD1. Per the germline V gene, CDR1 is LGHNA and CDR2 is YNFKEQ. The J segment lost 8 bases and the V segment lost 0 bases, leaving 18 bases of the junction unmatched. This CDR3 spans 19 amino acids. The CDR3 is CASSQDYRDSPSSWEKLFF. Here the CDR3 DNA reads TGTGCCAGCAGCCAAGATTATAGGGACAGCCCTTCGAGTTGGGAAAAACTGTTTTTT.

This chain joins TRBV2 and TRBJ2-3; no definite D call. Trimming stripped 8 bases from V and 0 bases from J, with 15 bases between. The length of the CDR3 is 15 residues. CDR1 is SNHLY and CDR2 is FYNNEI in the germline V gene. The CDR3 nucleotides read TGTGCCAGCGCCCAGCGATACACTAGCACAGATACGCAGTATTTT. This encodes CASAQRYTSTDTQYF.

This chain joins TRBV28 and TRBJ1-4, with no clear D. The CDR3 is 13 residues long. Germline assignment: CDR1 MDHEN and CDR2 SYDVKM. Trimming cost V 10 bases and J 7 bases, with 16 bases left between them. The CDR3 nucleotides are TGTGCCACCACCCTAGTGAAGGTTGAAAAACTGTTTTTT. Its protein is CATTLVKVEKLFF.

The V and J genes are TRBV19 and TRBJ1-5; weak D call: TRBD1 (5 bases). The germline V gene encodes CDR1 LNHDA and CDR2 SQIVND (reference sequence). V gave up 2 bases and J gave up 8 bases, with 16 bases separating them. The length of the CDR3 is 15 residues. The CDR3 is CASSIHKGLVEPQHF. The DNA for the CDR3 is TGTGCCAGTAGTATACACAAGGGGTTGGTAGAGCCCCAGCATTTT.

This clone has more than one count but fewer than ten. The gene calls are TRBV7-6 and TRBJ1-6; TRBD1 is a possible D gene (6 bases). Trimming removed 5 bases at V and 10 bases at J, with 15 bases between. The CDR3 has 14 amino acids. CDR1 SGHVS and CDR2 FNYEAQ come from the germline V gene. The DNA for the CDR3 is TGTGCCAGCAGCCGAGGACAGCAAGAATCACCCCTCCACTTT. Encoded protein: CASSRGQQESPLHF.

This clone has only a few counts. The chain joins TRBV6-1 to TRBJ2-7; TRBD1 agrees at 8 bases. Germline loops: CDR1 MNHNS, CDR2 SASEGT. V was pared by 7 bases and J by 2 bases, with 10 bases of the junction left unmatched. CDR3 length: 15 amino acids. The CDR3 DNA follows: TGTGCCAGCAAGGGCGGGACAGGCCTTCCCTACGAGCAGTACTTC. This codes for CASKGGTGLPYEQYF.

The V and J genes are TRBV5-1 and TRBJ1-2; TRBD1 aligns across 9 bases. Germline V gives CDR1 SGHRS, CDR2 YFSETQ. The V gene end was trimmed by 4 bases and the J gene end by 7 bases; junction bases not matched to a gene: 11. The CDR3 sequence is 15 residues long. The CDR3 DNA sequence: TGCGCCAGCAGCCAACCCGGGACAGGGTTTCGTGGCTACACCTTC. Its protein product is CASSQPGTGFRGYTF.

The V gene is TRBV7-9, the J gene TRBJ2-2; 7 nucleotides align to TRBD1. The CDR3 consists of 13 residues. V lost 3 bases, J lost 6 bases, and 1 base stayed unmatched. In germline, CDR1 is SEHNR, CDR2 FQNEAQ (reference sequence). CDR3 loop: CASSFGQAGELFF. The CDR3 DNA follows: TGTGCCAGCAGCTTCGGACAGGCCGGGGAGCTGTTTTTT.

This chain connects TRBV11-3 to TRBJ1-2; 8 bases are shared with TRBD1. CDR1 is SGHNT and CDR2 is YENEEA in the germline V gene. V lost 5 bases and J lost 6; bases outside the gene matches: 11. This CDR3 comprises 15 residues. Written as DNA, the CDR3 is TGTGCCAGCAGCCCGCGACTAAAACAGGGGGATGGCTACACCTTC. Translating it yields CASSPRLKQGDGYTF.

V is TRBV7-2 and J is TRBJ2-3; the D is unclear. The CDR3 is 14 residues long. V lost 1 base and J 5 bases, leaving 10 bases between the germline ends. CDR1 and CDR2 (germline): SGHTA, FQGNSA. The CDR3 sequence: CASSLDPRGDTQYF. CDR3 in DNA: TGTGCCAGCAGCTTAGATCCTAGAGGAGATACGCAGTATTTT.

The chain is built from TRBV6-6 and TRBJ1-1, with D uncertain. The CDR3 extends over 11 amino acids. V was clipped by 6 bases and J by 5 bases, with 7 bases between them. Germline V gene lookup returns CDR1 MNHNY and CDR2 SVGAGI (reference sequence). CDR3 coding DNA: TGTGCCAGCAGCCGAGGAACTGAAGCTTTCTTT. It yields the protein CASSRGTEAFF.

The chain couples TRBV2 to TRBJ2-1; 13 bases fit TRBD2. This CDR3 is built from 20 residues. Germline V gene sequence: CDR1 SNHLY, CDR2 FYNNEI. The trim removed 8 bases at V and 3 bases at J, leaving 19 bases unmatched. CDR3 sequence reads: CASGWETTSGRPGDYNEQFF. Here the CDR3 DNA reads TGTGCCAGCGGGTGGGAGACGACTAGCGGGAGGCCAGGGGACTACAATGAGCAGTTCTTC. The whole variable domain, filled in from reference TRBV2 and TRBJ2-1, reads EPEVTQTPSHQVTQMGQEVILRCVPISNHLYFYWYRQILGQKVEFLVSFYNNEISEKSEIFDDQFSVERPDGSNFTLKIRSTKLEDSAMYFCASGWETTSGRPGDYNEQFFGPGTRLTVL.

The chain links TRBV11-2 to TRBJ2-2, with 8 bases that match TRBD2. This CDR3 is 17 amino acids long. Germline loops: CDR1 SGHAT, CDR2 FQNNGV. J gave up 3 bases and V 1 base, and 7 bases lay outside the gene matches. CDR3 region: CASSLVGGARDTGELFF. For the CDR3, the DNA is TGTGCCAGCAGCTTAGTCGGGGGGGCCAGGGACACCGGGGAGCTGTTTTTT.

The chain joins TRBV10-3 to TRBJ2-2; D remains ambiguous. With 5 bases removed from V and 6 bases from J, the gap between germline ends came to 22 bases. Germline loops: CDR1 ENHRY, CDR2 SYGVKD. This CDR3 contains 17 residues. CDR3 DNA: TGTGCCATCAGTTCATTGTCGCCCCATGAAGCATCCGGGGAGCTGTTTTTT. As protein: CAISSLSPHEASGELFF.

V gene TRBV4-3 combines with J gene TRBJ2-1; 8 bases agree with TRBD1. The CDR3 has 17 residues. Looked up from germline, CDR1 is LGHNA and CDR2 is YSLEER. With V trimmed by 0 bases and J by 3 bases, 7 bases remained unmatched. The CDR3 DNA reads TGCGCCAGCAGCCAAGAGGGGCAGGGGGCGGTCTACAATGAGCAGTTCTTC. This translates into CASSQEGQGAVYNEQFF.

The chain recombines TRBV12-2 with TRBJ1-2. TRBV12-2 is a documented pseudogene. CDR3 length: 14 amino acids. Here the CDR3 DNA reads TGTGCAAGTCGTTCTCAACCGGGGGGCTCTGGCTACACCTTC. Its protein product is CASRSQPGGSGYTF.

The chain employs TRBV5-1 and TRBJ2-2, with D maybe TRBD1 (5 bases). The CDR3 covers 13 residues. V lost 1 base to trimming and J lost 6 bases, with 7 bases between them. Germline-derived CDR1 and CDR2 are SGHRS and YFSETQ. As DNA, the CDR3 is TGCGCCAGCAGCTTGCAACAGGCCGGGGAGCTGTTTTTT. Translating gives CASSLQQAGELFF. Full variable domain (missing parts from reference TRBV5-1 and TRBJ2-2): KAGVTQTPRYLIKTRGQQVTLSCSPISGHRSVSWYQQTPGQGLQFLFEYFSETQRNKGNFPGRFSGRQFSNSRSEMNVSTLELGDSALYLCASSLQQAGELFFGEGSRLTVL.

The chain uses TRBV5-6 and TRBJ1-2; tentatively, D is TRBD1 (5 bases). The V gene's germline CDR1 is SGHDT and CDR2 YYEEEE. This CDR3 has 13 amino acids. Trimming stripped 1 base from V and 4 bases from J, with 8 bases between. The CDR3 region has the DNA TGTGCCAGCAGCTTGCTTAGGGGCTATGGCTACACCTTC. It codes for CASSLLRGYGYTF.